The rows below give T cell receptor beta chains drawn from one sample of a study of blood T cell repertoires in COVID-19. Clones were read by immunoSEQ multiplex PCR, and TCRdb kept only the in-frame ones, dropping some. Found here are roughly 100,000 clones, about 80% of them singletons; the top ten hold around 7%. The sample comprised peripheral blood. The receptors were gathered from a man aged 70-80 years with acute or convalescent COVID-19. The CDR3 runs from the conserved cysteine through the conserved F or W. The order of the fields is D gene, V gene, J gene, clone size, CDR3 DNA, CDR3 protein. A D gene is named only where the DNA matches it firmly. The size entry is marked missing in some rows and otherwise reads once, few, many or a size class.

-,TRBV5-1,TRBJ2-1,-,TGCGCCAGCAGCCCGGGCCTGACAGGGAGGAACAATGAGCAGTTCTTC,CASSPGLTGRNNEQFF
TRBD2,TRBV4-2,TRBJ2-5,-,TGTGCCAGCAGCCACGGGGGGTGGTCGGGAGGTAGCGGGGGCCTTGTGTACCAAGAGACCCAGTACTTC,CASSHGGWSGGSGGLVYQETQYF
TRBD2,TRBV30,TRBJ2-3,-,TGTGCCTGGACTAGCGGGGGTCCAGATACGCAGTATTTT,CAWTSGGPDTQYF
TRBD1,TRBV14,TRBJ2-7,-,TGTGCCAGCAGCCGGGACAGGGGAGCCTACGAGCAGTACTTC,CASSRDRGAYEQYF
TRBD1,TRBV14,TRBJ2-1,-,TGTGCCAGCAGCCAAGCTCTCCCCGGGACAGGGGACAATGAGCAGTTCTTC,CASSQALPGTGDNEQFF
-,TRBV4-1,TRBJ1-1,-,TGCGCCAGCAGCCGTACCCAGTGGAACACTGAAGCTTTCTTT,CASSRTQWNTEAFF
TRBD1,TRBV30,TRBJ2-3,-,TGTGCCTGGAGTGATGGACAGGGGCACACAGATACGCAGTATTTT,CAWSDGQGHTDTQYF
TRBD1,TRBV9,TRBJ1-2,-,TGTGCCAGCAGCGTAGGTTGGGACAGGGAGGACTATGGCTACACCTTC,CASSVGWDREDYGYTF
-,TRBV3-1/TRBV3-2,TRBJ1-1,-,TGTGCCAGCAGCCCCAGGAACACTGAAGCTTTCTTT,CASSPRNTEAFF
TRBD2,TRBV29-1,TRBJ2-3,-,TGCAGCGTTGGCGGGAGGGCCGTCGGCACAGATACGCAGTATTTT,CSVGGRAVGTDTQYF
TRBD1,TRBV7-8,TRBJ2-3,-,TGTGCCAGCAGCTTTTTGAGACAGGGGAGGACAGATACGCAGTATTTT,CASSFLRQGRTDTQYF
-,TRBV20-1,TRBJ1-2,-,TGCAGTGCTAGTTCAGGGGCCAACTATGGCTACACCTTC,CSASSGANYGYTF
TRBD1,TRBV5-6,TRBJ2-3,-,TGTGCCAGCAGCTTGGAAGGGACAGGGGCAGATACGCAGTATTTT,CASSLEGTGADTQYF
TRBD1,TRBV18,TRBJ1-1,-,TGTGCCAGCTCACCTCCAGAGACAGGGGTTGGAACTGAAGCTTTCTTT,CASSPPETGVGTEAFF
-,TRBV5-4,TRBJ1-1,-,TGTGCCAGCAGCCCCCCAGGGATCACTGAAGCTTTCTTT,CASSPPGITEAFF
-,TRBV6-4,TRBJ1-1,-,TGTGCCAGCAGGCTAGATAGAGACACTGAAGCTTTCTTT,CASRLDRDTEAFF
-,TRBV9,TRBJ2-1,-,TGTGCCAGCAGCTTCGGGACTCATGAGCAGTTCTTC,CASSFGTHEQFF
-,TRBV9,TRBJ2-1,once,TGTGCCAGCAGCGGAGGCGACCCCGGTGAGCAGTTCTTC,CASSGGDPGEQFF
-,TRBV19,TRBJ1-1,-,TGTGCCAGTACTCGGGAGCCTGAAGCTTTCTTT,CASTREPEAFF
-,TRBV18,TRBJ1-2,-,TGTGCCAGCTCACCGAGTGGACAGTCGGGCTATGGCTACACCTTC,CASSPSGQSGYGYTF
TRBD2,TRBV5-4,TRBJ2-2,-,TGTGCCAGCAGCCAGGGACTAGCGGGAGACACCGGGGAGCTGTTTTTT,CASSQGLAGDTGELFF
-,TRBV18,TRBJ2-7,-,TGTGCCAGCTCACCAGAGGTGACAGAAGGATACGAGCAGTACTTC,CASSPEVTEGYEQYF
-,TRBV7-3,TRBJ1-1,-,TGTGCCAGCAGCTGGGGGCCTATTTCGAACACTGAAGCTTTCTTT,CASSWGPISNTEAFF
TRBD2,TRBV3-1/TRBV3-2,TRBJ2-3,many,TGTGCCAGCAGCGCCCTAGCGGGGGGGGATACGCAGTATTTT,CASSALAGGDTQYF
TRBD1,TRBV28,TRBJ1-2,-,TGTGCCAGCAGTACTACCGGGACAGCTTTTTATGGCTACACCTTC,CASSTTGTAFYGYTF